This T cell receptor (beta chain) appears in the sequencing data of a study of blood T cell repertoires in COVID-19. Study summary: The United States, Italy and Spain supplied acute and convalescent COVID-19 samples. Sources were T cells, B-cell-depleted T cells, or PBMCs; the material itself was cDNA or gDNA.

The germline V gene has CDR1 MNHEY and CDR2 SMNVEV (reference sequence). The CDR3 runs 13 residues. V was trimmed by 4 bases and J by 10 bases, leaving 16 bases between them. This clone was observed a few times. In the original workflow: Estimation of nucleated cell counts relied on the amplification of reference gene primers. Data came from immunoSEQ multiplex PCR; TCRdb stores just in-frame clones and leaves some out. Clone size and the V and J calls come from that table; the DNA yielded D and trimming. The table has 20,000 to 25,000 clones, roughly 88% seen once. The chain joins TRBV27 to TRBJ1-1; a possible D gene is TRBD1 (6 bases). The sequenced sample consisted of peripheral blood. This receptor was obtained from a human donor in a cohort sampled during active COVID-19. The donor label of this sample is uncertain. CDR3 nucleotide sequence: TGTGCCAGCAGTTCCCGGGACACCCGGGGAGCTTTCTTT. It yields the protein CASSSRDTRGAFF.